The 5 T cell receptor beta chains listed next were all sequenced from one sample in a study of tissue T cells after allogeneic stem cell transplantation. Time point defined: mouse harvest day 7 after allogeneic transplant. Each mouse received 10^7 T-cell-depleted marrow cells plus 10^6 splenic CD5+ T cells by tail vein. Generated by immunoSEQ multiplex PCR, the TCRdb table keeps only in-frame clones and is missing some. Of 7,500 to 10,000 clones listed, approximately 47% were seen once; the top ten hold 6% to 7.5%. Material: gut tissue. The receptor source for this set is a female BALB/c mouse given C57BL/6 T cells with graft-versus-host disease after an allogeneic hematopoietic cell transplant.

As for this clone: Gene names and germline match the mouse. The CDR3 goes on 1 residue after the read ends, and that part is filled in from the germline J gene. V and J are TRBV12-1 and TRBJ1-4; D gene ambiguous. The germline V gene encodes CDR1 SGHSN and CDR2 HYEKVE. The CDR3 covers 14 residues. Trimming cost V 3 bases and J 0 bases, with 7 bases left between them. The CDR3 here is CASSGAFSNERLFF. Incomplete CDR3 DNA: TGTGCCAGCTCTGGAGCCTTTTCCAACGAAAGATTATTT.

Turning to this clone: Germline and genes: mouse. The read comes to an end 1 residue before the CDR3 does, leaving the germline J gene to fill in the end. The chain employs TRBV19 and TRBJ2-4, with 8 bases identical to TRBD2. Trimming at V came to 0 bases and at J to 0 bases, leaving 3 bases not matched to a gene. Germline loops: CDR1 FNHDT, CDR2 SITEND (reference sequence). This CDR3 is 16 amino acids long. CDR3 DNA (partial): TGTGCCAGCAGTATAGCCTGGGGGGCCAGTCAAAACACCTTGTAC. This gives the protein CASSIAWGASQNTLY. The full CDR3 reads CASSIAWGASQNTLYF.

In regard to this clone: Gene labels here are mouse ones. The CDR3 sequence: CSSSQWSADAEQFF. The part of the CDR3 DNA that was read is TGCTCCAGCAGTCAATGGTCAGCGGATGCTGAGCAGTTC. V usage is TRBV23 and J usage is TRBJ2-1; TRBD1, the table's D call, lacks a check against the DNA. Read coverage stops 1 residue before the CDR3 terminus; the germline J gene supplies the remainder. There are 14 residues in the CDR3. CDR1 is KGHTA and CDR2 is FQNQQP in the germline V gene.

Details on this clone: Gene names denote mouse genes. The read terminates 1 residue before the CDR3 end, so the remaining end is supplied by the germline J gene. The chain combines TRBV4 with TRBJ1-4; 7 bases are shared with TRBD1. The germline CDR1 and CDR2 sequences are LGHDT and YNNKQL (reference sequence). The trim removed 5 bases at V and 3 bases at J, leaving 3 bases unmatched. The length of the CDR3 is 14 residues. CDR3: CASSRGGANERLFF. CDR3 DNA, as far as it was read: TGTGCCAGCAGCAGAGGGGGCGCCAACGAAAGATTATTT.

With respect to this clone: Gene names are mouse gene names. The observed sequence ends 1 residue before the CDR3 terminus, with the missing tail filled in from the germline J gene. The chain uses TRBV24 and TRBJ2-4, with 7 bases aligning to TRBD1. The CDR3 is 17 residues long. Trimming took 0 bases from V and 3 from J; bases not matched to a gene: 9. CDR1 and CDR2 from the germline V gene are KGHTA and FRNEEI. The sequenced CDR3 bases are TGTGCCAGCAGTCTGTATTTACAGGGGCCTCTCCAAAACACCTTGTAC. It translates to CASSLYLQGPLQNTLY. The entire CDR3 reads CASSLYLQGPLQNTLYF.